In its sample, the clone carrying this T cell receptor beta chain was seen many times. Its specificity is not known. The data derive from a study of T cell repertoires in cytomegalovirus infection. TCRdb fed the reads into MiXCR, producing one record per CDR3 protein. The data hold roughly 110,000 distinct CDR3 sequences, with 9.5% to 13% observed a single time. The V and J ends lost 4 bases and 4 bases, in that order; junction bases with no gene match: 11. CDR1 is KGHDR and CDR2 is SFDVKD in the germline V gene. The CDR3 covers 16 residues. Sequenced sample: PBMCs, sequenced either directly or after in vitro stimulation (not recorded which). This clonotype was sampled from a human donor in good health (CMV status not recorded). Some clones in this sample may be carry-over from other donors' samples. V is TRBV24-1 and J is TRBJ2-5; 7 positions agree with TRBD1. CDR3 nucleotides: TGTGCCACCAGTGACGCCAGGACCGCAGGGGGAGAGACCCAGTACTTC. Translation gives CATSDARTAGGETQYF.